This is a list of T cell receptor beta chains from one sample in a study of blood T cell repertoires in COVID-19. Repertoires were generated with immunoSEQ multiplex PCR, while TCRdb's copy carries only in-frame clones and drops some. The sample has roughly 100,000 clones, roughly nine tenths seen once. Sequenced sample: peripheral blood. The receptors here all came from a human donor in a cohort sampled during active COVID-19. Both conserved end residues are part of each CDR3. D genes are given only for firm matches. Clone sizes are given selectively: once, few, many, or a class where the clone is expanded.

TRBJ1-2 | TRBD1 | TRBV7-8 | NA | TGTGCCAGCAGCTTAGGGACAGGCTATGGCTACACCTTC | CASSLGTGYGYTF
TRBJ1-1 | TRBD1 | TRBV7-2 | NA | TGTGCCAGCAGCCCAGACAGGGTGAACACTGAAGCTTTCTTT | CASSPDRVNTEAFF
TRBJ2-3 | NA | TRBV21-1 | NA | TGTGCCAGGATGCCGGGGTCCGAGTATTTT | CARMPGSEYF
TRBJ2-3 | NA | TRBV15 | once | TGTGCCACCAGCAGTCGAGGGCAGCCAGATACGCAGTATTTT | CATSSRGQPDTQYF
TRBJ1-2 | NA | TRBV27 | NA | TGTGCCAGCAGTCCAGGGGTGTCAAATGGAGGCTATGGCTACACCTTC | CASSPGVSNGGYGYTF
TRBJ2-5 | NA | TRBV10-3 | NA | TGTGCCATCAGTGAGTCTACTAGTCTCCAAGAGACCCAGTACTTC | CAISESTSLQETQYF
TRBJ1-1 | NA | TRBV28 | few | TGTGCCAGCAGTCAACAGCTATTGAACACTGAAGCTTTCTTT | CASSQQLLNTEAFF
TRBJ1-3 | NA | TRBV9 | once | TGTGCCAGCAGCGTAGGAGGGTGGGGAAACACCATATATTTT | CASSVGGWGNTIYF
TRBJ1-3 | NA | TRBV9 | NA | TGTGCCAGCAGCTCTTCTACCAACACCATATATTTT | CASSSSTNTIYF
TRBJ1-5 | TRBD1 | TRBV7-3 | NA | TGTGCCAGCAGGGGGGAGACAGGGAGCAATCAGCCCCAGCATTTT | CASRGETGSNQPQHF
TRBJ1-2 | TRBD1 | TRBV5-1 | NA | TGCGCCAGCAGCCAAGGACAGGACTTATACCTAAACTATGGCTACACCTTC | CASSQGQDLYLNYGYTF
TRBJ2-2 | TRBD2 | TRBV2 | NA | TGTGCCAGGCGGGGGTCAACGAACACCGGGGAGCTGTTTTTT | CARRGSTNTGELFF
TRBJ1-1 | NA | TRBV7-2 | NA | TGTGCCAGCAGCCCCGGACACCTTGAAGCTTTCTTT | CASSPGHLEAFF
TRBJ2-2 | TRBD2 | TRBV5-1 | NA | TGCGCCAGCAGCGCGGGACTACTAGGCACCGGGGAGCTGTTTTTT | CASSAGLLGTGELFF
TRBJ1-2 | NA | TRBV9 | NA | TGTGCCAGCAGCGTAGGAGGGAGTCCTGGCACGGGTGGCTACACCTTC | CASSVGGSPGTGGYTF
TRBJ1-2 | NA | TRBV19 | NA | TGTGCCAGTGCCCCACGACAGGTCTATGGCTACACCTTC | CASAPRQVYGYTF
TRBJ1-2 | NA | TRBV2 | NA | TGTGCCAGCAGGGGACCGGGACACCGGAGATTCTATGGCTACACCTTC | CASRGPGHRRFYGYTF
TRBJ2-7 | NA | TRBV7-2 | NA | TGTGCCAGCAGCTTGCAGGAGGATTCCTACGAGCAGTACTTC | CASSLQEDSYEQYF
TRBJ1-2 | NA | TRBV11-3 | NA | TGTGCCAGCAGCGGAACAGGGATAGTTAACTATGGCTACACCTTC | CASSGTGIVNYGYTF
TRBJ2-3 | TRBD2 | TRBV5-8 | NA | TGTGCCAGCAGCTTGGAAGCGGGGGGCACAGATACGCAGTATTTT | CASSLEAGGTDTQYF
TRBJ1-1 | NA | TRBV9 | NA | TGTGCCAGCACGGCGGACAGCCAGAACACTGAAGCTTTCTTT | CASTADSQNTEAFF
TRBJ1-5 | NA | TRBV11-2 | NA | TGTGCCAGCAGCTTAGCGGGTATTAGCAATCAGCCCCAGCATTTT | CASSLAGISNQPQHF
TRBJ1-6 | TRBD1 | TRBV5-1 | NA | TGCGCCAGCAGCTGGACAGGGAGGGCGAATTCACCCCTCCACTTT | CASSWTGRANSPLHF
TRBJ1-2 | NA | TRBV27 | NA | TGTGCCAGCAGTTTGGGGGCAGACTATGGCTACACCTTC | CASSLGADYGYTF
TRBJ1-2 | NA | TRBV29-1 | NA | TGCAGCGTTGCCGCTAATGGCTACACCTTC | CSVAANGYTF
TRBJ1-1 | NA | TRBV18 | NA | TGTGCCAGCTCACCTGACTCCCTGAACACTGAAGCTTTCTTT | CASSPDSLNTEAFF
TRBJ1-5 | NA | TRBV19 | NA | TGTGCCAGTAGTATTGTTAAAAATCAGCCCCAGCATTTT | CASSIVKNQPQHF
TRBJ2-1 | TRBD2 | TRBV7-3 | NA | TGTGCCAGCACCAGACTCGGGACTAGCGGGTTCAAGAGTTACAATGAGCAGTTCTTC | CASTRLGTSGFKSYNEQFF
TRBJ2-7 | TRBD2 | TRBV9 | once | TGTGCCAGCAGCTTGGGACTAGCAGGCGAGCAGTACTTC | CASSLGLAGEQYF
TRBJ2-2 | TRBD2 | TRBV6-5 | NA | TGTGCCAGCGCGGGAGAGGGGTGGGGCGGGGAGCTGTTTTTT | CASAGEGWGGELFF
TRBJ2-1 | TRBD2 | TRBV4-3 | NA | TGCGCCAGCAGCCCAGCGGGGGGCCGGTCCTACAATGAGCAGTTCTTC | CASSPAGGRSYNEQFF
TRBJ1-3 | NA | TRBV5-6 | NA | TGTGCCAGCACCTTTGGGGGAGGGAGCCTTTCTGGAAACACCATATATTTT | CASTFGGGSLSGNTIYF
TRBJ2-5 | NA | TRBV30 | NA | TGTGCCTGGAGGGAACCATCGGACTTTCAAGAGACCCAGTACTTC | CAWREPSDFQETQYF
TRBJ1-6 | TRBD1 | TRBV5-5 | NA | TGTGCCAGCAGCGTCCGACAGGGGACTCCCCTCCACTTT | CASSVRQGTPLHF
TRBJ2-7 | TRBD2 | TRBV10-3 | NA | TGTGCCACTAGCCCCCTAACCGGGACTAGCGGGGATTACGAGCAGTACTTC | CATSPLTGTSGDYEQYF
TRBJ2-5 | NA | TRBV18 | NA | TGTGCCAGCTCACCAGATAGACTCCGGAGCCAAGAGACCCAGTACTTC | CASSPDRLRSQETQYF
TRBJ2-2 | NA | TRBV9 | NA | TGTGCCAGCAGCCTAAAGGGGACCGGGGAGCTGTTTTTT | CASSLKGTGELFF
TRBJ1-3 | TRBD1 | TRBV10-3 | NA | TGTGCCGTCGGGTCTACAGGGGGCGCAGGAAACACCATATATTTT | CAVGSTGGAGNTIYF
TRBJ2-1 | TRBD1 | TRBV12-3/TRBV12-4 | NA | TGTGCCAGCAGTTACAGGGGTTGGCAGTTCTTC | CASSYRGWQFF
TRBJ1-1 | NA | TRBV19 | NA | TGTGCCAGTAGTATGGGTAGTGGGAGGCTAAACACTGAAGCTTTCTTT | CASSMGSGRLNTEAFF
TRBJ2-3 | TRBD2 | TRBV5-1 | NA | TGCGCCAGCAGCGAAGGTAGCGGGCCTGGCACAGATACGCAGTATTTT | CASSEGSGPGTDTQYF